This TCR beta chain is from a study of blood T cell repertoires in COVID-19. The repertoire was sequenced with immunoSEQ multiplex PCR; TCRdb's copy has only in-frame clones and lacks some. The sample holds approximately 43,000 clones, approximately 85% seen once. The receptor's source is a man aged 35 to 55 with active or convalescent COVID-19. The sample taken for sequencing was peripheral blood.

CDR3 in DNA: TGTGCCAGCAGGAGGTTGGCGGGGAACTACGAGCAGTACTTC. Its translation is CASRRLAGNYEQYF. The chain joins TRBV7-2 to TRBJ2-7, with D maybe TRBD2 (6 bases). The CDR3 is 14 amino acids. The germline CDR1 and CDR2 sequences are SGHTA and FQGNSA. The V end lost 6 bases, the J end lost 3 bases, and 15 bases lay between the germline ends.